Listed here is a single T cell receptor beta chain. The junction differs from germline at one of its ends, possibly a read error. Indicated time point: pre-sensitization, week 0. Specified treatment: therapeutic diphenylcyclopropenone sensitization with weekly scalp DPC. These data are taken from a study of human T cells and chemical hapten exposure. TCRdb re-derived calls from the RACE reads in MiXCR, one entry per CDR3 protein. The repertoire holds approximately 180,000 distinct CDR3 sequences, with around 30% as singletons. The sequencing here drew on whole blood, taken in connection with sensitization to the hapten diphenylcyclopropenone (DPC). The TCR comes from a woman in her twenties or thirties with alopecia areata. Some clones in this sample may be carry-over from other donors' samples.

The CDR3 coding sequence is TGTGCCAGTAGTTTGGTGGGGACAGCCTTCTTC. The encoded protein is CASSLVGTAFF. The V gene is TRBV19, the J gene TRBJ2-7, with TRBD1 matching 7 bases. This CDR3 region has 11 residues. In germline, CDR1 is LNHDA, CDR2 SQIVND (reference sequence).